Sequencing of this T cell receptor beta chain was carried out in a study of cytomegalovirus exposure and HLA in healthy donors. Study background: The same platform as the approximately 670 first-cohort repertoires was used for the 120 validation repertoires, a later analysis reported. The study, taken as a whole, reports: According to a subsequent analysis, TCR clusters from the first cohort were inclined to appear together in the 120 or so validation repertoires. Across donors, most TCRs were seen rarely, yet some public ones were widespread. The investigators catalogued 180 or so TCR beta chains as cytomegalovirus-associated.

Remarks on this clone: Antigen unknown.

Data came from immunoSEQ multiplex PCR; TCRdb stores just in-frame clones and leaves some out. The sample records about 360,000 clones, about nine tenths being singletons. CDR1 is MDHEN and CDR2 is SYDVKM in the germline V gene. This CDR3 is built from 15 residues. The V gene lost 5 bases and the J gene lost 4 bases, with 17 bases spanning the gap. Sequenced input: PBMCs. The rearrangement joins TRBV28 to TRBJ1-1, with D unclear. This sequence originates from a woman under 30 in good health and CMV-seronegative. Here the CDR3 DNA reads TGTGCCAGCAGTCCCCCGGGGAGAGGTATCACTGAAGCTTTCTTT. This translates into CASSPPGRGITEAFF.